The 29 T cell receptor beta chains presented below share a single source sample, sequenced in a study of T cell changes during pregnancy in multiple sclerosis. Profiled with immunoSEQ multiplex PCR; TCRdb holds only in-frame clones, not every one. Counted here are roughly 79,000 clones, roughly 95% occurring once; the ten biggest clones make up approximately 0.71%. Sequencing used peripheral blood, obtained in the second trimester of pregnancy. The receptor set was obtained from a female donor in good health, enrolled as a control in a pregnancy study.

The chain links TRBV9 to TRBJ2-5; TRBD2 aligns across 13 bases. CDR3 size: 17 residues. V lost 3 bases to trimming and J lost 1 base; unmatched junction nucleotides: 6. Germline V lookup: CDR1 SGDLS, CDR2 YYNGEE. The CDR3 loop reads CASSAGLAGSLQETQYF. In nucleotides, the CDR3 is TGTGCCAGCAGCGCGGGACTAGCGGGATCCCTCCAAGAGACCCAGTACTTC.

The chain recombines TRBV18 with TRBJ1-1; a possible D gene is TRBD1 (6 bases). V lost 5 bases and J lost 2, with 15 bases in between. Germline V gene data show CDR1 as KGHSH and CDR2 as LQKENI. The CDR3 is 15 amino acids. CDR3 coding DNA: TGTGCCAGCTCATTCTTAGGGACATCAAACACTGAAGCTTTCTTT. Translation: CASSFLGTSNTEAFF.

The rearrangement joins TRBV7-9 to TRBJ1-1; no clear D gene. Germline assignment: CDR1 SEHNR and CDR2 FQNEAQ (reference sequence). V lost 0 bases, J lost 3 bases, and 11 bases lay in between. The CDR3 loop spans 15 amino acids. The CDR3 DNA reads TGTGCCAGCAGCTTAGCGCGGGAATGGGACACTGAAGCTTTCTTT. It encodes CASSLAREWDTEAFF.

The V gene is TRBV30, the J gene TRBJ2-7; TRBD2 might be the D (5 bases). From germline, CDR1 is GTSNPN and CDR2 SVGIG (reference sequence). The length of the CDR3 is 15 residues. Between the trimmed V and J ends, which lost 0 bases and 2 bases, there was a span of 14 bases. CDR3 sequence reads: CAWSVAGGVPYEQYF. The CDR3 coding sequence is TGTGCCTGGAGTGTAGCCGGAGGAGTACCCTACGAGCAGTACTTC.

The CDR3 spells CASSRPDLGGGIGNTIYF. Here the CDR3 DNA reads TGCGCCAGCAGCCGCCCTGACCTTGGAGGGGGCATCGGAAACACCATATATTTT. This chain connects TRBV5-1 to TRBJ1-3; 7 bases are a match to TRBD1. CDR3 length: 18 residues. Trimming at V came to 4 bases and at J to 4 bases, leaving 17 bases not matched to a gene. The V gene's germline CDR1 is SGHRS and CDR2 YFSETQ.

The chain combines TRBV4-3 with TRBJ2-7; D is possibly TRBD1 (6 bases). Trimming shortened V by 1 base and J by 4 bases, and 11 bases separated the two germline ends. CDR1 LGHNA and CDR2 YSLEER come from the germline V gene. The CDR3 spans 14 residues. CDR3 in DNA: TGCGCCAGCAGCCAAGGGGAAAGGGGGTACGAGCAGTACTTC. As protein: CASSQGERGYEQYF.

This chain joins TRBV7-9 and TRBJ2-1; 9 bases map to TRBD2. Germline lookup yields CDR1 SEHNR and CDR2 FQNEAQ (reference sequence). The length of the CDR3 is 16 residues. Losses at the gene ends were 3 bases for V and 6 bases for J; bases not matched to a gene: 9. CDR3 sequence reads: CASSFSRGGMLNEQFF. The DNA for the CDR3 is TGTGCCAGCAGCTTCTCGCGGGGGGGCATGCTCAATGAGCAGTTCTTC.

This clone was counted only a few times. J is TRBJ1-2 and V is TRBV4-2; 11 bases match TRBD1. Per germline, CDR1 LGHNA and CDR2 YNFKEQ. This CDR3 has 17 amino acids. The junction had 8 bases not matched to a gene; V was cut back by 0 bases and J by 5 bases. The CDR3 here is CASSQDPGGTGGYGYTF. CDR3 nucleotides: TGTGCCAGCAGCCAAGATCCGGGGGGGACAGGGGGATATGGCTACACCTTC.

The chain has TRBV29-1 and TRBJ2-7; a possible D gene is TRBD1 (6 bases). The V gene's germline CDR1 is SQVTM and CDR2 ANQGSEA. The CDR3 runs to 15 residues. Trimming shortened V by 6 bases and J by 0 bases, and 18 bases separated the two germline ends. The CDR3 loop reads CSVGEGGFTSYEQYF. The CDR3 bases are TGCAGCGTAGGGGAAGGGGGATTCACCTCCTACGAGCAGTACTTC.

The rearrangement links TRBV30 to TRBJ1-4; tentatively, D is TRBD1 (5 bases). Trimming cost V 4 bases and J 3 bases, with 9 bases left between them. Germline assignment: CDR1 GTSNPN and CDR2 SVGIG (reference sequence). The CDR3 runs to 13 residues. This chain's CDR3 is CAWTGGANEKLFF. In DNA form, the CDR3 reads TGTGCCTGGACGGGGGGGGCTAATGAAAAACTGTTTTTT.

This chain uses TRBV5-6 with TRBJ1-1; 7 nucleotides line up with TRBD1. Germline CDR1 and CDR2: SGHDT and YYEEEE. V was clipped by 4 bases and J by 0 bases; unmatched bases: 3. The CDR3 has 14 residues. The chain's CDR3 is CASSPGQMNTEAFF. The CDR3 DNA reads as TGTGCCAGCAGCCCGGGACAGATGAACACTGAAGCTTTCTTT. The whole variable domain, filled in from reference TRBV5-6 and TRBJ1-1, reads DAGVTQSPTHLIKTRGQQVTLRCSPKSGHDTVSWYQQALGQGPQFIFQYYEEEERQRGNFPDRFSGHQFPNYSSELNVNALLLGDSALYLCASSPGQMNTEAFFGQGTRLTVV.

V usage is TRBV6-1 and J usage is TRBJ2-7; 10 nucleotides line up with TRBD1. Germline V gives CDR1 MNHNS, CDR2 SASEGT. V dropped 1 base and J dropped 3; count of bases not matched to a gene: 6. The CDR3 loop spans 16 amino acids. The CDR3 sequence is CASSEDIWDRGYEQYF. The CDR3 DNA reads TGTGCCAGCAGTGAAGATATATGGGACAGGGGCTACGAGCAGTACTTC.

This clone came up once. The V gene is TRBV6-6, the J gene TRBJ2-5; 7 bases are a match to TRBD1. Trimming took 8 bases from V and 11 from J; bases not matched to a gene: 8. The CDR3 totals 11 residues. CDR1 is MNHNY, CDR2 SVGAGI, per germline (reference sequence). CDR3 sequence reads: CASGDRAGQYF. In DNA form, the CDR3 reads TGTGCCAGCGGTGACAGGGCTGGGCAGTACTTC.

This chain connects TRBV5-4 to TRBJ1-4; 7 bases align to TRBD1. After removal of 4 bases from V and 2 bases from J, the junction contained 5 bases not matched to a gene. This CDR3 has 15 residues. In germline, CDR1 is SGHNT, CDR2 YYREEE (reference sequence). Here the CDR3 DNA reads TGTGCCAGCAGCGTGGGGGGACAGACTAATGAAAAACTGTTTTTT. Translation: CASSVGGQTNEKLFF.

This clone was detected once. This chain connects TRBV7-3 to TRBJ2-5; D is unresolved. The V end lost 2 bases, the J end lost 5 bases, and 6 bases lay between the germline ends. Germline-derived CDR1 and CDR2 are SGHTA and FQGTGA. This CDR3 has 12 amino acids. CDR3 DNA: TGTGCCAGCAGCTTATCCGGGGAGACCCAGTACTTC. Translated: CASSLSGETQYF.

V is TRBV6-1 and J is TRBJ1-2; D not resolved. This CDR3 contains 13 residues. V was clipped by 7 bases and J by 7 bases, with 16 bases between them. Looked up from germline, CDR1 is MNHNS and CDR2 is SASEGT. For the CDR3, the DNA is TGTGCCAGCACCCGAGGTCCCGCCGGTGGCTACACCTTC. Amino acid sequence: CASTRGPAGGYTF.

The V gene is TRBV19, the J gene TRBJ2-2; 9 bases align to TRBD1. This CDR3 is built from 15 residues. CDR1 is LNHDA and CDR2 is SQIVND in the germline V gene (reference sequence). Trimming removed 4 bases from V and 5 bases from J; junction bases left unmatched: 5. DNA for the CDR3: TGTGCCAGTAGTACCCGACAGGGGGAAACCGGGGAGCTGTTTTTT. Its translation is CASSTRQGETGELFF.

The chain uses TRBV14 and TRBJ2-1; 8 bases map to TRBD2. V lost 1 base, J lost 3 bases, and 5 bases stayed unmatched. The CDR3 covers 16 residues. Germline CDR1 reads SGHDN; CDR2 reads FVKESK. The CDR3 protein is CASSQGGRGVYNEQFF. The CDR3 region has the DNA TGTGCCAGCAGCCAAGGAGGGCGGGGGGTCTACAATGAGCAGTTCTTC.

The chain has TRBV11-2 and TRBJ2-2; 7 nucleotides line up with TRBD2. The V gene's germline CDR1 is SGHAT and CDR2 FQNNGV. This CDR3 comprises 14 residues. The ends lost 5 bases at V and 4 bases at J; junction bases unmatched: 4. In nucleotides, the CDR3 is TGTGCCAGCAGCATGGGAGGGACCACCGGGGAGCTGTTTTTT. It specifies CASSMGGTTGELFF.

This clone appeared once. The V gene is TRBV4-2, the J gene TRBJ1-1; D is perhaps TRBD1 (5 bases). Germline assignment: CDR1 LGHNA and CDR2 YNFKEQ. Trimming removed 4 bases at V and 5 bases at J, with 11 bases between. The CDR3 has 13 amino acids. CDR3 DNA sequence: TGTGCCAGCAGCCTCAATCAGGGAACTGAAGCTTTCTTT. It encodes CASSLNQGTEAFF.

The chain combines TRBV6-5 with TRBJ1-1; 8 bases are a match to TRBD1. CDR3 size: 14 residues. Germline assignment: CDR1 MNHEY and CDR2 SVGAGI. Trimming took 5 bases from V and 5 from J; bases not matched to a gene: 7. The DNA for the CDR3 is TGTGCCAGCAGTCGCGACAGGGGAGAAACTGAAGCTTTCTTT. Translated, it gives CASSRDRGETEAFF.

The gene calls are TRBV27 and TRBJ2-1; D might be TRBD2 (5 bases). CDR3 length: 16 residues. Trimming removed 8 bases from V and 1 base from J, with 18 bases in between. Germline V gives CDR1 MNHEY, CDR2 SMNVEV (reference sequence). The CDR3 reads CASGFRAGVSYNEQFF. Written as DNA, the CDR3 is TGTGCCAGCGGCTTTCGCGCCGGGGTTTCCTACAATGAGCAGTTCTTC.

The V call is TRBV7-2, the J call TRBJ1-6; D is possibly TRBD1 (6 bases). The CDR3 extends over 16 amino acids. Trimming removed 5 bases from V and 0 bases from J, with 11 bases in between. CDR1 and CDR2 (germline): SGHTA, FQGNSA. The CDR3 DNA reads TGTGCCAGCAGCCAAGGACAGAGCTCCTATAATTCACCCCTCCACTTT. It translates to CASSQGQSSYNSPLHF.

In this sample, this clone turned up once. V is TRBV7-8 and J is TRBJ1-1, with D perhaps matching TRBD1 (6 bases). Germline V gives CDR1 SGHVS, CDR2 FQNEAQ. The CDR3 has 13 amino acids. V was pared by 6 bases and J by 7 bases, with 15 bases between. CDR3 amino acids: CASRVPGEDEAFF. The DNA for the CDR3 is TGTGCCAGCAGGGTCCCAGGGGAAGATGAAGCTTTCTTT.

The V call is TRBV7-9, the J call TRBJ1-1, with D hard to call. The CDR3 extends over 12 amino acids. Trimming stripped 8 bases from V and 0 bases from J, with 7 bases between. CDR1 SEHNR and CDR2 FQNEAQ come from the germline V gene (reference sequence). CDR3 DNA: TGTGCCAGCGGACTCGTGAACACTGAAGCTTTCTTT. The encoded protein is CASGLVNTEAFF.

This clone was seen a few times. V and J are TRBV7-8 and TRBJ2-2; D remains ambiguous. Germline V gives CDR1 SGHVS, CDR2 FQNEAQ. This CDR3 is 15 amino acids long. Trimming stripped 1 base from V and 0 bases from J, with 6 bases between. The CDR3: CASSLVSANTGELFF. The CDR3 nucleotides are TGTGCCAGCAGCTTAGTCTCCGCGAACACCGGGGAGCTGTTTTTT.

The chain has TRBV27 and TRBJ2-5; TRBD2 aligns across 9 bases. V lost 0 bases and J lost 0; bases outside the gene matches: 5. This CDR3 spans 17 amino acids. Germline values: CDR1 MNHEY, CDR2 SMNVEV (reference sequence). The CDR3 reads CASSLSPSGGYQETQYF. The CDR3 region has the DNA TGTGCCAGCAGTTTATCGCCCAGCGGGGGGTACCAAGAGACCCAGTACTTC.

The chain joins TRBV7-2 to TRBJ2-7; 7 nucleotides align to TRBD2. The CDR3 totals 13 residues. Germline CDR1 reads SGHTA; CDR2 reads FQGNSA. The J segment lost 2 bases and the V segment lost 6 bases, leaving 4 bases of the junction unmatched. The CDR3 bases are TGTGCCAGCAGGACTAGCCCCACCTACGAGCAGTACTTC. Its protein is CASRTSPTYEQYF.

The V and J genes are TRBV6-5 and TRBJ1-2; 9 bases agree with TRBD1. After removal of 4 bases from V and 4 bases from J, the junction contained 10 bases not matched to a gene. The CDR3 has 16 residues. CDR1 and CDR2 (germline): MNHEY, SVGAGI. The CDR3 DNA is TGTGCCAGCAGTTCCACGACAGGGGGGTTTATCTATGGCTACACCTTC. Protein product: CASSSTTGGFIYGYTF.